Presented here are 9 T cell receptor beta chains from one specimen sequenced in a study of T cell changes during pregnancy in multiple sclerosis. Profiling relied on immunoSEQ multiplex PCR, and the TCRdb table lists in-frame clones only, not all of them. The sample lists 70,000 to 80,000 clones; 70% to 90% were seen once. The input for sequencing was peripheral blood, taken before pregnancy. Receptors were obtained from a female donor with multiple sclerosis, enrolled in a pregnancy study.

This sequence joins TRBV10-1 and TRBJ1-2; TRBD1 is a possible D gene (6 bases). The V gene's germline CDR1 is WNHNN and CDR2 SYGVQD (reference sequence). Trimming pared 2 bases from V and 7 bases from J, leaving 23 bases between. There are 17 residues in the CDR3. CDR3 region: CASSEKRSRGSSAGYTF. The CDR3 bases are TGCGCCAGCAGTGAGAAGCGGTCGAGGGGGAGTTCCGCTGGCTACACCTTC.

The V and J genes are TRBV6-5 and TRBJ2-3; 11 nucleotides align to TRBD1. The germline V gene has CDR1 MNHEY and CDR2 SVGAGI. The ends lost 2 bases at V and 5 bases at J; junction bases unmatched: 3. The CDR3 contains 15 residues. This chain's CDR3 is CASSYQGQGEDTQYF. The CDR3 DNA is TGTGCCAGCAGTTACCAGGGACAGGGGGAAGATACGCAGTATTTT.

The chain couples TRBV27 to TRBJ2-1; TRBD2 matches at 13 bases. The CDR3 has 17 residues. V trimming: 2 bases; J trimming: 1 base; junction bases outside the gene matches: 2. Germline V gives CDR1 MNHEY, CDR2 SMNVEV (reference sequence). CDR3 amino acids: CASSLRTSGSSYNEQFF. The CDR3, as DNA: TGTGCCAGCAGTTTACGGACTAGCGGGAGTTCCTACAATGAGCAGTTCTTC.

The rearrangement uses TRBV7-6 and TRBJ1-3; tentatively, D is TRBD1 (6 bases). This CDR3 has 16 amino acids. Trimming removed 1 base at V and 2 bases at J, with 12 bases between. Germline-derived CDR1 and CDR2 are SGHVS and FNYEAQ. In DNA, the CDR3 is TGTGCCAGCAGCTTAGAAAACAGGGCAACTGGAAACACCATATATTTT. This codes for CASSLENRATGNTIYF. Looking up the rest from reference TRBV7-6 and TRBJ1-3 gives the full variable domain: GAGVSQSPRYKVTKRGQDVALRCDPISGHVSLYWYRQALGQGPEFLTYFNYEAQQDKSGLPNDRFSAERPEGSISTLTIQRTEQRDSAMYRCASSLENRATGNTIYFGEGSWLTVV.

This sequence joins TRBV5-4 and TRBJ2-7, with 7 bases that match TRBD1. V trimming: 4 bases; J trimming: 4 bases; junction bases outside the gene matches: 5. Germline values: CDR1 SGHNT, CDR2 YYREEE (reference sequence). This CDR3 region has 13 residues. The CDR3, as DNA: TGTGCCAGCAGCCGGGACAGTCAATACGAGCAGTACTTC. It yields the protein CASSRDSQYEQYF.

This clone was picked up one time. The CDR3 region is CASSFDHRGTTEAFF. In DNA form, the CDR3 reads TGTGCCAGCAGTTTCGACCACAGGGGAACGACTGAAGCTTTCTTT. V and J are TRBV27 and TRBJ1-1; the match to TRBD1 covers 7 bases. V trimming: 3 bases; J trimming: 5 bases; junction bases outside the gene matches: 9. The CDR3 is 15 amino acids. Per the germline V gene, CDR1 is MNHEY and CDR2 is SMNVEV (reference sequence).

V usage is TRBV4-1 and J usage is TRBJ2-7; 12 positions agree with TRBD2. This CDR3 has 15 amino acids. V dropped 3 bases and J dropped 4; count of bases not matched to a gene: 4. Germline-derived CDR1 and CDR2 are MGHRA and YSYEKL. This CDR3 is CASSHGLAGRYEQYF. In nucleotides, the CDR3 is TGCGCCAGCAGCCACGGACTAGCGGGAAGATACGAGCAGTACTTC.

This chain links TRBV5-1 with TRBJ2-3; TRBD2 aligns across 9 bases. Germline CDR1 is SGHRS and CDR2 is YFSETQ. This CDR3 comprises 17 residues. With V trimmed by 2 bases and J by 1 base, 8 bases remained unmatched. CDR3 loop: CASSFSPASGGTDTQYF. CDR3 DNA: TGCGCCAGCAGCTTCTCCCCGGCTAGCGGGGGCACAGATACGCAGTATTTT.

J is TRBJ2-7 and V is TRBV11-1; D may be TRBD2 (5 bases). Germline-derived CDR1 and CDR2 are SGHAT and FQDESV (reference sequence). V was pared by 10 bases and J by 3 bases, with 13 bases between. The CDR3 spans 12 residues. The CDR3 loop reads CATMDSDYEQYF. The CDR3 bases are TGTGCCACTATGGACTCAGACTACGAGCAGTACTTC.